This entry concerns a single T cell receptor (beta chain). No antigen is known for it. CDR1 is SGHTA and CDR2 is FQGNSA in the germline V gene. The V segment lost 5 bases and the J segment 6 bases; nucleotides outside the gene matches: 6. The CDR3 extends over 14 amino acids. The data were taken from a study of CD8 T cells in ankylosing spondylitis. Study findings and constraints: A motif in TCR beta, a set of eight highly homologous variants, appeared characteristic of ankylosing spondylitis blood.

TCRdb called the 5' RACE reads again in MiXCR, with one record for every CDR3 protein. The sample consists of under 400,000 distinct CDR3 sequences, 11% of them appearing once. The V and J genes are TRBV7-2 and TRBJ2-2; TRBD2 aligns across 7 bases. The receptor's source is a female donor with ankylosing spondylitis or in good health (not recorded which). The sample taken for sequencing was blood, either unsorted or a sorted T cell fraction (not recorded which). The CDR3, as DNA: TGTGCCAGCAGCGCCAACGCGGGGGCCGGGGAGCTGTTTTTT. It translates to CASSANAGAGELFF.